The 19 T cell receptor beta chains below come from one sample, sequenced in a study of human T cells and chemical hapten exposure. TCRdb re-derived calls from the RACE reads in MiXCR, one entry per CDR3 protein. Of 90,000 to 140,000 distinct CDR3 sequences in the sample, less than 40% were seen once. Time point: patch test 3, about 24 weeks after DPC sensitization. As for treatment: therapeutic diphenylcyclopropenone sensitization with weekly scalp DPC. The sequences come from whole blood, collected in connection with sensitization to the hapten diphenylcyclopropenone (DPC). Receptors originate from a middle-aged man with alopecia areata. Some clones in this sample may be carry-over from other donors' samples.

In this sample, this clonotype turned up a few times. The V and J genes are TRBV12-3 or TRBV12-4 and TRBJ1-5; D is undetermined. The CDR3 is 12 residues long. V lost 3 bases to trimming and J lost 6 bases, with 6 bases between them. CDR3 protein: CASSFVSQPQHF. The CDR3 nucleotides are TGTGCCAGCAGTTTTGTCAGTCAGCCCCAGCATTTT.

The chain recombines TRBV20-1 with TRBJ2-7; possibly TRBD1 for D (6 bases). The CDR3 runs to 14 residues. With 7 bases removed from V and 4 bases from J, the gap between germline ends came to 20 bases. Germline lookup yields CDR1 DFQATT and CDR2 SNEGSKA (reference sequence). CDR3 residues: CSEKQGHSTYEQYV. DNA for the CDR3: TGCAGTGAGAAACAGGGTCATTCAACTTACGAGCAGTACGTC.

The chain is built from TRBV5-6 and TRBJ2-6; D call uncertain. Germline CDR1 is SGHDT and CDR2 is YYEEEE. The CDR3 extends over 16 amino acids. Between the trimmed V and J ends, which lost 4 bases and 2 bases, there was a span of 13 bases. The CDR3 region has the DNA TGTGCCAGCAGCCCTGTCGGTATGACTGGGGCCAACGTCCTGACTTTC. Its translation: CASSPVGMTGANVLTF.

There are a few counts of this clonotype. The chain combines TRBV2 with TRBJ1-4; no clear D. Per germline, CDR1 SNHLY and CDR2 FYNNEI. The CDR3 contains 13 residues. Trimming stripped 7 bases from V and 8 bases from J, with 14 bases between. DNA for the CDR3: TGTGCCAGCACCGAGAGGGAAATGGAAAAACTGTTTTTT. As protein: CASTEREMEKLFF.

V usage is TRBV29-1 and J usage is TRBJ2-6; D gene unclear. Germline loops: CDR1 SQVTM, CDR2 ANQGSEA. The V gene lost 0 bases and the J gene lost 1 base, with 13 bases spanning the gap. CDR3 size: 17 residues. The CDR3 DNA follows: TGCAGCGTTGAAGATGATCCGCGGCAGTCTGGGGCCAACGTCCTGACTTTC. As protein: CSVEDDPRQSGANVLTF.

The V and J genes are TRBV12-3 or TRBV12-4 and TRBJ1-2, with D possibly being TRBD1 (6 bases). The CDR3 is made up of 12 amino acids. V lost 3 bases and J 7 bases, leaving 9 bases between the germline ends. The CDR3, as DNA: TGTGCCAGCAGTTTCGCACAGGGTGGCTACACCTTC. It codes for CASSFAQGGYTF.

This clonotype has just a few counts. The chain has TRBV12-3 or TRBV12-4 and TRBJ1-5, with D perhaps matching TRBD1 (5 bases). The ends were cut back, 5 bases at V and 6 bases at J, with 20 bases in the middle. CDR3 length: 16 residues. This chain's CDR3 is CASSSFRAVRGQPQHF. CDR3 bases: TGTGCCAGCAGTAGTTTCCGGGCCGTGAGGGGTCAGCCCCAGCATTTT.

The chain recombines TRBV7-2 with TRBJ2-1; D not resolved. The CDR3 has 12 residues. Trimming removed 5 bases at V and 7 bases at J, with 9 bases between. Germline V CDR1 and CDR2: SGHTA, FQGNSA. CDR3 region: CASSQYLNEQFF. The CDR3 coding sequence is TGTGCCAGCAGCCAATACTTGAATGAGCAGTTCTTC.

The CDR3, as DNA: TGCAGTGCTAGAGATGTAGTGGGAAACATTCAGTACTTC. Amino acid sequence: CSARDVVGNIQYF. The chain joins TRBV20-1 to TRBJ2-4; D unclear. V was cut by 0 bases and J by 6 bases, with 9 bases left in between. Germline V gives CDR1 DFQATT, CDR2 SNEGSKA (reference sequence). This CDR3 is built from 13 residues.

This clonotype was picked up a small number of times. The CDR3 DNA reads as TGTGCCAGCAGCTTCGAGGGACTGGCCGGAGATACGCAGTATTTT. It encodes CASSFEGLAGDTQYF. The chain joins TRBV7-2 to TRBJ2-3, with a tentative D call TRBD2 (6 bases). The V and J ends lost 3 bases and 5 bases respectively, with 15 bases between them. The CDR3 spans 15 residues. Germline CDR1 is SGHTA and CDR2 is FQGNSA.

The chain couples TRBV6-5 to TRBJ1-6; the D is unclear. The CDR3 is made up of 15 amino acids. Trimming left V 4 bases short and J 6 bases short, with 13 bases between. CDR1 and CDR2 (germline): MNHEY, SVGAGI. The CDR3 DNA reads as TGTGCCAGCAGTTCCATGGTAGGATTTAATTCACCCCTCCACTTT. It is translated as CASSSMVGFNSPLHF.

The rearrangement joins TRBV6-6 to TRBJ2-7, with TRBD1 matching over 8 bases. The CDR3 extends over 14 amino acids. Per the germline V gene, CDR1 is MNHNY and CDR2 is SVGAGI (reference sequence). The V and J ends lost 2 bases and 7 bases, in that order; junction bases with no gene match: 7. The CDR3 DNA follows: TGTGCCAGCAGTTACCCCGGACAGGGCAGGGAGCAGTACGTC. Its protein product is CASSYPGQGREQYV.

The chain couples TRBV4-3 to TRBJ2-2; maybe TRBD2 (5 bases). The V gene lost 0 bases and the J gene lost 8 bases, with 13 bases spanning the gap. This CDR3 is 15 amino acids long. Germline V gene lookup returns CDR1 LGHNA and CDR2 YSLEER. The CDR3 spells CASSQDRASTGELFF. CDR3 bases: TGCGCCAGCAGCCAAGATCGGGCTAGCACGGGGGAGCTGTTTTTT.

V usage is TRBV12-3 or TRBV12-4 and J usage is TRBJ2-2; TRBD1 is a possible D gene (6 bases). Between the trimmed V and J ends, which lost 5 bases and 10 bases, there was a span of 11 bases. The CDR3 extends over 12 amino acids. As DNA, the CDR3 is TGTGCCAGCAGTGCAAGGGGGTTGGAGCTGTTTTTT. This codes for CASSARGLELFF.

V usage is TRBV7-3 and J usage is TRBJ2-6, with 7 bases matching TRBD1. CDR3 length: 16 amino acids. Germline values: CDR1 SGHTA, CDR2 FQGTGA. The J segment lost 1 base and the V segment lost 3 bases, leaving 3 bases of the junction unmatched. Here the CDR3 reads CASSFSTGSGANVLTF. The CDR3 DNA sequence: TGTGCCAGCAGCTTTTCGACAGGGTCTGGGGCCAACGTCCTGACTTTC.

The CDR3 DNA sequence: TGTGCCAGCACCTCAGCGGGAGGGCCGGTCAATGAGCAGTTCTTC. Translation: CASTSAGGPVNEQFF. The rearrangement joins TRBV6-5 to TRBJ2-1; 10 positions agree with TRBD2. Losses at the gene ends were 7 bases for V and 6 bases for J; bases not matched to a gene: 9. Germline V gene sequence: CDR1 MNHEY, CDR2 SVGAGI. The CDR3 sequence is 15 residues long.

The chain is built from TRBV7-9 and TRBJ2-5; D gene uncertain. V was pared by 5 bases and J by 3 bases, with 16 bases between. Germline CDR1 and CDR2: SEHNR and FQNEAQ (reference sequence). The CDR3 has 15 amino acids. In DNA, the CDR3 is TGTGCCAGCAGCCAAACGAGGCCGTTAGAAGAGACCCAGTACTTC. Translated: CASSQTRPLEETQYF.

This clonotype turned up a few times. This chain joins TRBV5-6 and TRBJ2-3, with 9 bases fitting TRBD1. In germline, CDR1 is SGHDT, CDR2 YYEEEE. The V gene end was trimmed by 4 bases and the J gene end by 4 bases; junction bases not matched to a gene: 4. The CDR3 consists of 14 residues. In DNA form, the CDR3 reads TGTGCCAGCAGCAAGCGGACAGGGGCAGATACGCAGTATTTT. Protein: CASSKRTGADTQYF.

This chain links TRBV6-5 with TRBJ2-3, with D maybe TRBD1 (5 bases). There are 13 residues in the CDR3. CDR1 is MNHEY and CDR2 is SVGAGI in the germline V gene. Trimming cost V 5 bases and J 2 bases, with 8 bases left between them. CDR3 sequence (DNA): TGTGCCAGCAGTAGGGGCCACACAGATACGCAGTATTTT. It translates to CASSRGHTDTQYF.